This TCR beta chain appears in the sequencing data of a study of blood T cells in healthy people across ages. This clonotype was counted only a few times. The antigen is undetermined. Germline CDR1 MNHEY, CDR2 SMNVEV (reference sequence). V dropped 2 bases and J dropped 7 bases, with 15 bases sitting between them. The CDR3 runs 15 residues. Combining a sample-barcoded 5' primer with a J-beta primer mix, a second PCR ran for about 6 to 12 cycles. Every single cDNA molecule received a tag from a template-switch adaptor with 12 random nucleotides. MiXCR, applied by TCRdb to the 5' RACE reads, yields one record per CDR3 protein. The table includes 1.8 million or so distinct CDR3 sequences, about two fifths detected once. Study findings and constraints: Unsorted PBMCs ruled out conclusive naive versus antigen-experienced comparison. Considered underestimates were the diversity estimates obtained from one million T cells. Long-lived donors exceeded aged donors in naive CD4+ cells and diversity.

The clonotype was recovered from a human donor in good health. Sequences were obtained from blood. This sequence joins TRBV27 and TRBJ2-1, with D possibly matching TRBD1 (6 bases). CDR3 nucleotides: TGTGCCAGCAGTTTAAAGTTGCAGGGGAAAAATGAGCAGTTCTTC. It is translated as CASSLKLQGKNEQFF.